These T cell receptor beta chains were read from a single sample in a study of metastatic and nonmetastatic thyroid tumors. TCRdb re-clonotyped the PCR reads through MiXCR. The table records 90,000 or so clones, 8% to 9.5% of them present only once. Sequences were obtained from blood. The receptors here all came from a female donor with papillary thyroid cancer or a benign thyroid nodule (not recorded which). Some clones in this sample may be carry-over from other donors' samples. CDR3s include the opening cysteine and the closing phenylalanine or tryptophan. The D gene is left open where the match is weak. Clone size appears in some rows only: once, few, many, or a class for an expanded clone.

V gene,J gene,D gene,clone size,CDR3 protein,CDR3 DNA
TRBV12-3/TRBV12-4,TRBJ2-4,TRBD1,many,CASSRGQSWALAKNIQYF,TGTGCCAGCAGTCGGGGACAGTCGTGGGCTCTAGCCAAAAACATTCAGTACTTC
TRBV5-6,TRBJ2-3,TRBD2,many,CASSLRDGGVGDTQYF,TGTGCCAGCAGCTTGCGTGACGGGGGGGTCGGAGATACGCAGTATTTT
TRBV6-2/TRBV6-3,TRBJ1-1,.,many,CASTGHLMNTEAFF,TGTGCCAGCACCGGACACCTCATGAACACTGAAGCTTTCTTT
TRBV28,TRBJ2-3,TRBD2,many,CASPPIWSASGTTDTQYF,TGTGCCAGCCCTCCTATTTGGTCGGCTAGCGGGACCACAGATACGCAGTATTTT
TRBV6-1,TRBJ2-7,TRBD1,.,CASSSRGIAYEQYF,TGTGCCAGCAGTTCCAGGGGGATAGCCTACGAGCAGTACTTC
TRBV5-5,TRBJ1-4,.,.,CASSPAGSNEKLFF,TGTGCCAGCAGCCCCGCCGGGAGCAATGAAAAACTGTTTTTT
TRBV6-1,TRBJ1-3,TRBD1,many,CASSIQTGAGNTIYF,TGTGCCAGCAGTATACAGACAGGGGCGGGAAACACCATATATTTT
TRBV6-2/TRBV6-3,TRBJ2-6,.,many,CASSYSSGANVLTF,TGTGCCAGCAGTTACTCTTCTGGGGCCAACGTCCTGACTTTC
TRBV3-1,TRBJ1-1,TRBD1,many,CASSQRGTGAPEAFF,TGTGCCAGCAGCCAACGCGGGACAGGGGCTCCTGAAGCTTTCTTT
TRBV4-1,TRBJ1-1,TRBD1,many,CASRQGRGGNTEAFF,TGCGCCAGCAGGCAAGGCAGGGGGGGGAACACTGAAGCTTTCTTT
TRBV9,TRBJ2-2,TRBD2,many,CASSPQSGGGAGTGELFF,TGTGCCAGCAGCCCCCAGTCCGGCGGGGGGGCCGGCACCGGGGAGCTGTTTTTT
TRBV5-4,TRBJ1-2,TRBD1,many,CASSVDRTNYGYTF,TGTGCCAGCAGCGTGGACAGGACTAACTATGGCTACACCTTC
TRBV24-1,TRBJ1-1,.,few,CATSDPTEGAFF,TGTGCCACCAGTGATCCCACAGAGGGAGCTTTCTTT
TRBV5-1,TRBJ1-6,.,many,CASSPDTTLSSYNSPLHF,TGCGCCAGCAGCCCGGACACAACCCTAAGCTCCTATAATTCACCCCTCCACTTT
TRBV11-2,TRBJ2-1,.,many,CASSFDRYNEQFF,TGTGCCAGCAGCTTCGACAGGTACAATGAGCAGTTCTTC
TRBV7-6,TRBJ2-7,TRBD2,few,CASSLGTTTYEQYF,TGTGCCAGCAGCTTGGGGACTACCACCTACGAGCAGTACTTC
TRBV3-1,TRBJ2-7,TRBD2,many,CASSQEIVSGADYEQYF,TGTGCCAGCAGCCAAGAGATTGTTAGCGGGGCCGACTACGAGCAGTACTTC
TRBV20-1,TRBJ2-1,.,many,CSARDLQEVYNEQFF,TGCAGTGCTAGAGATTTACAGGAAGTTTACAATGAGCAGTTCTTC
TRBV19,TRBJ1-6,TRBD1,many,CASSNYRGPSSPLHF,TGTGCCAGTAGCAATTACAGGGGGCCCAGTTCACCCCTCCACTTT
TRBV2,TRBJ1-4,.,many,CASSQTNRAANEKLFF,TGTGCCAGCAGTCAGACCAACAGGGCGGCTAATGAAAAACTGTTTTTT
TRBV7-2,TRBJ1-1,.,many,CASSTFTAGVEAFF,TGTGCCAGCAGCACCTTCACCGCGGGGGTTGAAGCTTTCTTT
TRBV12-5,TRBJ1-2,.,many,CASGLGAEGSNYGYTF,TGTGCTAGTGGTTTGGGGGCTGAGGGAAGTAACTATGGCTACACCTTC
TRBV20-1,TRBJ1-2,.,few,CSVGRTNYGYTF,TGCAGTGTAGGGAGGACTAACTATGGCTACACATTC
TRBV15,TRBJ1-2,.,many,CATSRGGTYGYTF,TGTGCCACCAGCAGAGGGGGGACTTATGGCTACACCTTC
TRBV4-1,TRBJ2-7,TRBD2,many,CASSPATGTSGYHEQYF,TGCGCCAGCAGCCCGGCCACCGGGACTAGCGGGTACCACGAGCAGTACTTC
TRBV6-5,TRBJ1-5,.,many,CASSVLSRTGNQPQHF,TGTGCCAGCAGTGTACTCTCGAGGACGGGAAATCAGCCCCAGCATTTT
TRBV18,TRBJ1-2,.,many,CASSPDSDGYTF,TGTGCCAGCTCACCGGACAGTGATGGCTACACCTTC
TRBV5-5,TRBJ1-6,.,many,CASSLVTVMSSPLHF,TGTGCCAGCAGCTTGGTGACAGTTATGAGTTCACCCCTCCACTTT
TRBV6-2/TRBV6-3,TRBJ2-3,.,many,CASSYPTERTTDTQYF,TGTGCCAGCAGTTACCCCACCGAGCGGACCACAGATACGCAGTATTTT
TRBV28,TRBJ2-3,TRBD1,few,CASRLGDRGSTDTQYF,TGTGCCAGCAGACTGGGGGACAGGGGAAGCACAGATACGCAGTATTTT
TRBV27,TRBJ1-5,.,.,CASSRTRDSNQPQHF,TGTGCCAGCAGTCGCACCCGGGATAGCAATCAGCCCCAGCATTTT
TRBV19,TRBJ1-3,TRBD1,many,CASSKRQGGNTIYF,TGTGCCAGTAGTAAACGACAGGGTGGAAACACCATATATTTT
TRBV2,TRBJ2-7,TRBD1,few,CASTRSGTGYEQYF,TGTGCCAGCACCCGGTCCGGGACAGGCTACGAGCAGTACTTC
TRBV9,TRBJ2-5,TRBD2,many,CASSVGGGDRETQYF,TGTGCCAGCAGCGTAGGGGGAGGGGATAGGGAGACCCAGTACTTC
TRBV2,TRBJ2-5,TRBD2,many,CASSVASGGTETQYF,TGTGCCAGCAGTGTGGCTAGCGGGGGGACAGAGACCCAGTACTTC
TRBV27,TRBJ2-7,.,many,CASRAGNYEQYF,TGTGCCAGCAGGGCAGGGAACTACGAGCAGTACTTC
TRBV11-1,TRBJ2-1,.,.,CSSSRGAWGPWDEQFF,TGTTCCAGCAGCCGGGGAGCGTGGGGGCCTTGGGATGAGCAGTTCTTC
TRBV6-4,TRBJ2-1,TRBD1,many,CASSDSTGGNEQFF,TGTGCCAGCAGTGACTCGACAGGGGGCAATGAGCAGTTCTTC
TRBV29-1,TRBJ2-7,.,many,CSVATDRNEQYF,TGCAGCGTTGCTACTGACAGGAACGAGCAGTACTTC
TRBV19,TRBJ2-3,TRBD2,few,CASSGGGLSTDTQYF,TGTGCCAGTAGTGGCGGGGGGTTAAGCACAGATACGCAGTATTTT
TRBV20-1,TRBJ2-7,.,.,CSARSPDAAGRNEQYF,TGCAGTGCTAGAAGCCCCGATGCGGCGGGAAGGAACGAGCAGTACTTC
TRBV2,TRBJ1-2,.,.,CACSVGKGYGYTF,TGTGCCTGCAGCGTGGGAAAGGGGTATGGCTACACCTTC
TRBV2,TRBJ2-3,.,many,CASSEERGAKWDTQYF,TGTGCCAGCAGTGAAGAGAGAGGGGCCAAGTGGGATACGCAGTATTTT
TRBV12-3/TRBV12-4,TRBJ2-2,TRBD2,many,CASSRRGGGTTGELFF,TGTGCCAGCAGTCGACGGGGGGGCGGAACGACCGGGGAGCTGTTTTTT
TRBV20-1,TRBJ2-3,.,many,CSVPVPLLALKTDTQYF,TGCAGTGTCCCAGTCCCTCTACTAGCTCTGAAGACAGATACGCAGTATTTT
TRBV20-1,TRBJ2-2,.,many,CSASGHRNTGELFF,TGCAGTGCTAGTGGGCACCGAAACACCGGGGAGCTGTTTTTT
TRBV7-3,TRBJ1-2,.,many,CASSLTNYGYTF,TGTGCCAGCAGCTTAACCAACTATGGCTACACCTTC
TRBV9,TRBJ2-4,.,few,CASSPDRAKNIQYF,TGTGCCAGCAGCCCGGACAGAGCCAAAAACATTCAGTACTTC
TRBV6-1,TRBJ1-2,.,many,CASSGTLGGNLVYGYTF,TGTGCCAGCAGTGGGACGCTTGGGGGAAACCTTGTCTATGGCTACACCTTC
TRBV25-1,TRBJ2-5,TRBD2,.,CASSEGYSGGLRETQYF,TGTGCCAGCAGTGAAGGTTATAGCGGGGGGCTACGAGAGACCCAGTACTTC